The 27 T cell receptor beta chains below come from one sample, sequenced in a study of shared clonotypes between healthy human individuals. Positively selected for CCR7, the CD45RO-negative cells used as naive CD8 cells excluded terminally differentiated effector memory CD45RA+ cells. Assay used: immunoSEQ multiplex PCR; TCRdb lists only in-frame clones, some missing. The sample consists of about 2 million clones, approximately 95% of them appearing once. Sequencing input: naive CD8+ T cells sorted from blood. The receptors derive from a man aged 18 to 30 in good health.

This clone was observed a single time. In the same sample, other DNA sequences code for this CDR3. V gene TRBV5-4 combines with J gene TRBJ2-1, with D perhaps given as TRBD1 or TRBD2 (7 bases each). Germline loops: CDR1 SGHNT, CDR2 YYREEE (reference sequence). V lost 2 bases, J lost 8 bases, and 11 bases lay in between. The CDR3 has 13 residues. In DNA, the CDR3 is TGTGCCAGCAGCTTCTCAGGGGGGGATGAGCAGTTCTTC. The encoded protein is CASSFSGGDEQFF.

The CDR3 DNA follows: TGTGCCAGCAGCTCTGAGACAGAATCCTTAAAAGAGACCCAGTACTTC. It codes for CASSSETESLKETQYF. The rearrangement joins TRBV5-6 to TRBJ2-5; the D gene is possibly TRBD1 (5 bases). The CDR3 runs to 16 residues. V dropped 3 bases and J dropped 3 bases, with 18 bases sitting between them. CDR1 and CDR2 from the germline V gene are SGHDT and YYEEEE.

The chain is built from TRBV6-6 and TRBJ2-7, with TRBD2 identical over 10 bases. The germline CDR1 and CDR2 sequences are MNHNY and SVGAGI (reference sequence). The V and J ends lost 2 bases and 3 bases, in that order; junction bases with no gene match: 4. This CDR3 is built from 15 residues. CDR3 residues: CASSYVASGGYEQYF. For the CDR3, the DNA is TGTGCCAGCAGTTACGTGGCTAGCGGGGGCTACGAGCAGTACTTC.

V and J are TRBV5-1 and TRBJ2-3; TRBD1 matches 11 bases. Germline V gene sequence: CDR1 SGHRS, CDR2 YFSETQ. J was trimmed by 3 bases and V by 3 bases; bases with no gene match: 3. There are 15 residues in the CDR3. CDR3 coding DNA: TGCGCCAGCAGCTCGGACAGGGGGCGGACAGATACGCAGTATTTT. Protein product: CASSSDRGRTDTQYF.

The chain has TRBV7-9 and TRBJ2-1; 7 bases agree with TRBD2. Trimming removed 3 bases from V and 4 bases from J; junction bases left unmatched: 9. Germline CDR1 SEHNR, CDR2 FQNEAQ (reference sequence). The length of the CDR3 is 16 residues. This CDR3 reads CASSFGEGKRYNEQFF. In DNA, the CDR3 is TGTGCCAGCAGCTTTGGGGAGGGGAAGAGGTACAATGAGCAGTTCTTC.

The chain recombines TRBV7-2 with TRBJ2-5; weak D call: TRBD1 (5 bases). Germline CDR1 is SGHTA and CDR2 is FQGNSA. This CDR3 spans 13 amino acids. V lost 5 bases to trimming and J lost 1 base, with 8 bases between them. The CDR3 sequence is CASSKGLQETQYF. Here the CDR3 DNA reads TGTGCCAGCAGCAAGGGGCTCCAAGAGACCCAGTACTTC.

This clone was seen just once. This chain uses TRBV11-2 with TRBJ2-7; 9 positions match TRBD2. Germline V lookup: CDR1 SGHAT, CDR2 FQNNGV. CDR3 length: 12 amino acids. CDR3 sequence reads: CASSGGTYEQYF. CDR3 bases: TGTGCTTCGAGCGGGGGGACCTACGAGCAGTACTTC.

V is TRBV13 and J is TRBJ2-1, with 12 bases aligning to TRBD2. The germline V gene encodes CDR1 PRHDT and CDR2 FYEKMQ (reference sequence). The CDR3 consists of 15 residues. The V gene end was trimmed by 5 bases and the J gene end by 7 bases; junction bases not matched to a gene: 6. The CDR3 DNA reads as TGTGCCAGCAGCGAGACTAGCGGGAGCCGAAATGAGCAGTTCTTC. Translated: CASSETSGSRNEQFF.

This chain connects TRBV2 to TRBJ2-7; 7 bases are a match to TRBD1. V gave up 4 bases and J gave up 2 bases; unmatched junction bases: 5. CDR3 length: 14 residues. CDR1 is SNHLY and CDR2 is FYNNEI in the germline V gene. The CDR3 reads CASSAGGEAYEQYF. The CDR3 DNA reads as TGTGCCAGCAGTGCAGGGGGAGAGGCCTACGAGCAGTACTTC.

Note on this clone: Different DNA sequences within this sample yield the same CDR3. V is TRBV30 and J is TRBJ2-5; D ambiguous. The CDR3 is made up of 13 amino acids. From germline, CDR1 is GTSNPN and CDR2 SVGIG (reference sequence). V was clipped by 0 bases and J by 1 base, with 6 bases between them. The CDR3 DNA sequence: TGTGCCTGGAGTGTTGGCAGCCAAGAGACCCAGTACTTC. As protein: CAWSVGSQETQYF.

Points on this clone: At one end, the junction sequence differs from germline, possibly due to a read error. V is TRBV6-5 and J is TRBJ1-4; D is possibly TRBD1 (5 bases). The CDR3 runs 16 residues. Looked up from germline, CDR1 is MNHEY and CDR2 is SVGAGI. The CDR3: CASSYYQGATNEKLFF. In DNA form, the CDR3 reads TGTGCCAGCAGCTACTACCAGGGTGCAACTAATGAAAAACTGTTTTTT.

The V and J genes are TRBV6-5 and TRBJ1-2; 12 bases match TRBD1. Trimming at V came to 11 bases and at J to 6 bases, leaving 13 bases not matched to a gene. CDR1 and CDR2 from the germline V gene are MNHEY and SVGAGI. The CDR3 runs to 15 residues. The DNA of the CDR3 is TGTGCCTCACACGCAGGGACAGGGGGCATCGATGGCTACACCTTC. This sequence encodes CASHAGTGGIDGYTF.

This chain connects TRBV27 to TRBJ1-6, with TRBD1 identical over 12 bases. Unmatched junction bases numbered 20, after V lost 10 bases and J lost 10 bases. The CDR3 loop spans 18 amino acids. The V gene's germline CDR1 is MNHEY and CDR2 SMNVEV (reference sequence). The CDR3, as DNA: TGTGCCACCAGAATCTTAGGGACAGGGGGCTCGGTGAGCTCACCCCTCCACTTT. It is translated as CATRILGTGGSVSSPLHF.

The chain employs TRBV27 and TRBJ2-3; 8 bases are a match to TRBD1. With 2 bases clipped from V and 3 bases from J, the junction kept 7 bases outside the gene matches. The CDR3 has 16 amino acids. Germline lookup yields CDR1 MNHEY and CDR2 SMNVEV (reference sequence). As DNA, the CDR3 is TGTGCCAGCAGTTTAGGCGACAGGGGAGTTACAGATACGCAGTATTTT. Protein sequence: CASSLGDRGVTDTQYF.

J is TRBJ2-5 and V is TRBV5-1, with TRBD2 identical over 13 bases. V lost 8 bases and J lost 5; bases outside the gene matches: 24. The CDR3 covers 20 residues. CDR1 SGHRS and CDR2 YFSETQ come from the germline V gene. The CDR3 loop reads CASSQGEWTSGGLGTETQYF. CDR3 bases: TGCGCCAGTTCACAGGGCGAATGGACTAGCGGGGGTCTTGGAACGGAGACCCAGTACTTC.

V is TRBV14 and J is TRBJ2-7, with D possibly being TRBD1 (5 bases). Trimming removed 5 bases from V and 0 bases from J, with 14 bases in between. The CDR3 consists of 15 residues. CDR1 SGHDN and CDR2 FVKESK come from the germline V gene. The CDR3 bases are TGTGCCAGCAGCACTGACAGCACGAGCTCCTACGAGCAGTACTTC. Translated, it gives CASSTDSTSSYEQYF.

This chain uses TRBV11-2 with TRBJ2-7, with D perhaps being TRBD1 or TRBD2 (5 bases each). V dropped 3 bases and J dropped 3 bases, with 15 bases sitting between them. Per germline, CDR1 SGHAT and CDR2 FQNNGV. This CDR3 contains 15 residues. CDR3 nucleotides: TGTGCCAGCAGCTTTGGGGGACGGGACGGCTACGAGCAGTACTTC. As protein: CASSFGGRDGYEQYF. Full variable domain (missing parts from reference TRBV11-2 and TRBJ2-7): EAGVAQSPRYKIIEKRQSVAFWCNPISGHATLYWYQQILGQGPKLLIQFQNNGVVDDSQLPKDRFSAERLKGVDSTLKIQPAKLEDSAVYLCASSFGGRDGYEQYFGPGTRLTVT.

The CDR3 here is CASSSQTAWLTF. The CDR3 bases are TGTGCCAGCAGTTCCCAAACAGCTTGGCTCACCTTC. This sequence joins TRBV27 and TRBJ1-2; D gene ambiguous. CDR1 MNHEY and CDR2 SMNVEV come from the germline V gene (reference sequence). The CDR3 is 12 amino acids. The V gene lost 4 bases and the J gene lost 13 bases, with 16 bases spanning the gap.

V usage is TRBV7-3 and J usage is TRBJ1-6; D uncertain. The CDR3 is 16 amino acids. V was cut by 3 bases and J by 7 bases, with 16 bases left in between. Germline V gene lookup returns CDR1 SGHTA and CDR2 FQGTGA. The DNA of the CDR3 is TGTGCCAGCAGCTTGGTCAAATACTATGGGAATTCACCCCTCCACTTT. Translating it yields CASSLVKYYGNSPLHF.

This clone was recorded a few times. The chain is built from TRBV29-1 and TRBJ1-2; D call uncertain. V shed 3 bases and J shed 3 bases, with 11 bases lying between them. The length of the CDR3 is 13 residues. The germline V gene has CDR1 SQVTM and CDR2 ANQGSEA. This chain's CDR3 is CSVDEGLDYGYTF. Here the CDR3 DNA reads TGCAGCGTTGATGAGGGCCTCGACTATGGCTACACCTTC.

The chain recombines TRBV6-5 with TRBJ2-1; TRBD2 matches 11 bases. The CDR3 has 13 amino acids. After removal of 11 bases from V and 6 bases from J, the junction contained 6 bases not matched to a gene. Germline CDR1 and CDR2: MNHEY and SVGAGI. CDR3 protein: CACWTSGLNEQFF. The CDR3 coding sequence is TGTGCCTGCTGGACTAGCGGGCTCAATGAGCAGTTCTTC.

This chain links TRBV10-3 with TRBJ2-1; D is ambiguous. Trimming stripped 8 bases from V and 7 bases from J, with 9 bases between. The CDR3 contains 11 residues. Germline-derived CDR1 and CDR2 are ENHRY and SYGVKD. CDR3 loop: CAIGPSNEQFF. The CDR3, as DNA: TGTGCCATCGGTCCGAGTAATGAGCAGTTCTTC.

This clone is a singleton in its sample. The genes are TRBV30 and TRBJ2-1; possibly TRBD2 for D (6 bases). The CDR3 sequence is 14 residues long. Germline V gene lookup returns CDR1 GTSNPN and CDR2 SVGIG (reference sequence). The CDR3 sequence is CAFGGEKPYNEQFF. The CDR3 nucleotides read TGTGCGTTTGGAGGGGAGAAACCCTACAATGAGCAGTTCTTC.

This clone was observed once. This CDR3 is CASSLIGYAVEQYF. Written as DNA, the CDR3 is TGTGCCAGCAGCTTGATCGGCTACGCGGTCGAGCAGTACTTC. J is TRBJ2-7 and V is TRBV5-6; D remains ambiguous. Trimming cost V 1 base and J 6 bases, with 14 bases left between them. Per germline, CDR1 SGHDT and CDR2 YYEEEE. The CDR3 length is 14 residues.

V is TRBV10-3 and J is TRBJ2-1, with D possibly TRBD2 on 6 matching bases. V lost 9 bases to trimming and J lost 5 bases, with 11 bases between them. CDR1 is ENHRY, CDR2 SYGVKD, per germline. This CDR3 comprises 12 residues. CDR3 nucleotides: TGTGCCATGGGAGGCGGGAACAATGAGCAGTTCTTC. Translating gives CAMGGGNNEQFF.

The V gene is TRBV4-3, the J gene TRBJ2-1; 7 bases are shared with TRBD2. The CDR3 runs to 15 residues. J gave up 9 bases and V 0 bases, and 8 bases lay outside the gene matches. In germline, CDR1 is LGHNA, CDR2 YSLEER. CDR3 sequence reads: CASSQDWAGVVEQFF. The CDR3 bases are TGCGCCAGCAGCCAAGACTGGGCGGGAGTCGTTGAGCAGTTCTTC.

This chain connects TRBV7-6 to TRBJ1-5; D is unclear. Trimming took off 2 bases at V and 0 bases at J, with 8 bases between the two ends. CDR1 SGHVS and CDR2 FNYEAQ come from the germline V gene. This CDR3 comprises 15 residues. DNA for the CDR3: TGTGCCAGCAGCTTAAACGGTTATAGCAATCAGCCCCAGCATTTT. Translating gives CASSLNGYSNQPQHF.